This passage covers 3 T cell receptor beta chains from one sample sequenced in a study of blood T cell repertoires in COVID-19. The table came from immunoSEQ multiplex PCR; TCRdb's copy has only in-frame clones and leaves some out. The data contain 130,000 or so clones, about 81% of them singletons. Sequenced material: peripheral blood. These TCRs come from a woman of 80 years or more with acute or convalescent COVID-19.

The chain is built from TRBV3-1 (or the pseudogene TRBV3-2) and TRBJ2-5, with a weak D call TRBD2 (5 bases). There are 16 residues in the CDR3. V lost 3 bases and J lost 1, with 15 bases in between. CDR1 and CDR2 (germline): LGHDT, YNNKEL (reference sequence). CDR3: CASSHGKRRPQETQYF. CDR3 sequence (DNA): TGTGCCAGCAGCCACGGCAAGCGGAGACCCCAAGAGACCCAGTACTTC.

The chain carries TRBV15 and TRBJ2-3, with D possibly TRBD2 on 5 matching bases. The CDR3 contains 16 residues. Deletions cut 1 base from V and 1 base from J, with 12 bases between. Germline assignment: CDR1 LNHNV and CDR2 YYDKDF (reference sequence). The CDR3 DNA follows: TGTGCCACCAGCAGAGGCCGGGGTAGGGGCACAGATACGCAGTATTTT. As protein: CATSRGRGRGTDTQYF.

This rearrangement joins TRBV3-1 (or the pseudogene TRBV3-2) to TRBJ2-7, with 10 positions matching TRBD1. Germline V gives CDR1 LGHDT, CDR2 YNNKEL (reference sequence). Trimming removed 3 bases from V and 2 bases from J; junction bases left unmatched: 1. The CDR3 runs 14 residues. The CDR3 reads CASSQGQGPYEQYF. DNA of the CDR3: TGTGCCAGCAGCCAGGGACAGGGGCCCTACGAGCAGTACTTC.